The 28 T cell receptor beta chains reported below all come from one sample, sequenced in a study of blood T cells in healthy people across ages. Together with a sample-barcoded 5' primer, a J-beta primer mix was included in a second PCR lasting about 7 to 11 cycles. MiXCR, applied by TCRdb to the 5' RACE reads, yields one record per CDR3 protein. Here the sample spans around 2 million distinct CDR3 sequences, around 42% being singletons. Sequenced input: blood. These receptor sequences come from a human donor in good health.

This clonotype was detected a few times. The rearrangement joins TRBV12-3 or TRBV12-4 to TRBJ1-1, with D hard to call. The CDR3 spans 13 residues. The V gene lost 2 bases and the J gene lost 5 bases, with 9 bases spanning the gap. CDR3 residues: CASSLRGITEAFF. As DNA, the CDR3 is TGTGCCAGCAGTTTACGGGGAATAACTGAAGCTTTCTTT.

CDR3 amino acids: CASSQVAGVGNIQYF. DNA of the CDR3: TGCGCCAGCAGCCAAGTAGCGGGGGTCGGAAACATTCAGTACTTC. The gene calls are TRBV4-3 and TRBJ2-4; 9 bases match TRBD2. Germline CDR1 LGHNA, CDR2 YSLEER. CDR3 size: 15 residues. V was clipped by 1 base and J by 6 bases; unmatched bases: 4.

The V gene is TRBV5-1, the J gene TRBJ1-1; D is perhaps TRBD1 (5 bases). The V gene lost 3 bases and the J gene lost 6 bases, with 18 bases spanning the gap. The CDR3 runs 15 residues. Germline-derived CDR1 and CDR2 are SGHRS and YFSETQ. The CDR3 DNA reads TGCGCCAGCAGCTCACACTCGGGCCGGGGGGCTGAAGCTTTCTTT. It codes for CASSSHSGRGAEAFF.

The chain uses TRBV11-2 and TRBJ1-1, with 8 bases fitting TRBD1. Germline V gene data show CDR1 as SGHAT and CDR2 as FQNNGV. V dropped 5 bases and J dropped 0; count of bases not matched to a gene: 8. The CDR3 is 16 residues long. CDR3 nucleotide sequence: TGTGCCAGCAGCCCGACAGGGGATCTCATGAACACTGAAGCTTTCTTT. Encoded protein: CASSPTGDLMNTEAFF.

The V gene is TRBV4-1, the J gene TRBJ2-1; 9 nucleotides line up with TRBD2. CDR3 length: 19 residues. The germline V gene has CDR1 MGHRA and CDR2 YSYEKL. The ends lost 2 bases at V and 6 bases at J; junction bases unmatched: 17. The CDR3 DNA is TGCGCCAGCAGCCAACCTAGGGGACTACCGGGACTAGCTACCAATGAGCAGTTCTTC. Encoded protein: CASSQPRGLPGLATNEQFF.

The rearrangement links TRBV7-2 to TRBJ2-5; D remains ambiguous. Germline CDR1 is SGHTA and CDR2 is FQGNSA. V lost 5 bases and J lost 1, with 20 bases in between. The CDR3 spans 17 residues. CDR3 sequence reads: CASSLSPPVPIQETQYF. In DNA form, the CDR3 reads TGTGCCAGCAGCCTCTCCCCACCAGTCCCGATCCAAGAGACCCAGTACTTC.

This clonotype appeared a few times. The chain is built from TRBV6-6 and TRBJ2-5; 7 bases line up with TRBD1. The trim removed 5 bases at V and 5 bases at J, leaving 5 bases unmatched. CDR3 length: 13 residues. Germline-derived CDR1 and CDR2 are MNHNY and SVGAGI (reference sequence). The chain's CDR3 is CASSNTGVETQYF. For the CDR3, the DNA is TGTGCCAGCAGTAACACAGGGGTGGAGACCCAGTACTTC.

This clonotype was picked up a small number of times. The V call is TRBV5-1, the J call TRBJ2-5, with 7 bases lining up with TRBD1. The CDR3 runs to 13 residues. The trim removed 7 bases at V and 2 bases at J, leaving 5 bases unmatched. Germline V gene lookup returns CDR1 SGHRS and CDR2 YFSETQ. The CDR3 sequence: CASRQGPQETQYF. The DNA of the CDR3 is TGCGCCAGCCGACAGGGCCCTCAAGAGACCCAGTACTTC.

The chain employs TRBV14 and TRBJ1-4, with 7 bases identical to TRBD1. The V and J ends lost 1 base and 6 bases, in that order; junction bases with no gene match: 8. Germline CDR1 is SGHDN and CDR2 is FVKESK. The CDR3 sequence is 16 residues long. The CDR3 DNA is TGTGCCAGCAGCCAAGGGAGACAGGGATGGTATGAAAAACTGTTTTTT. Residues: CASSQGRQGWYEKLFF.

This clonotype has a handful of counts. This chain links TRBV29-1 with TRBJ2-1; TRBD2 matches 7 bases. Looked up from germline, CDR1 is SQVTM and CDR2 is ANQGSEA. Trimming cost V 7 bases and J 3 bases; bases outside gene matches: 9. CDR3 length: 14 amino acids. The CDR3 loop is CSALPGLVYNEQFF. The CDR3 nucleotides read TGCAGCGCTCTGCCTGGACTAGTCTACAATGAGCAGTTCTTC.

Comment on this clonotype: A read error may produce the germline difference seen at one junction end. V usage is TRBV7-8 and J usage is TRBJ2-4; 8 positions agree with TRBD2. The tail of the sequence fits TRBJ2-7 better, so the J call may be wrong. The CDR3 has 15 amino acids. Germline CDR1 SGHVS, CDR2 FQNEAQ. As DNA, the CDR3 is TGTGCCAGCAGCTTCGTTAGCGGGGTCTCCTGCGAGCAGTACTTC. Encoded protein: CASSFVSGVSCEQYF.

For the CDR3, the DNA is TGCAGTGCTGGACCTTCTAGCGGGAGTGAGACCCAGTACTTC. This translates into CSAGPSSGSETQYF. This chain joins TRBV20-1 and TRBJ2-7; 10 bases line up with TRBD2. The DNA end is a closer match to TRBJ2-5, so the J assignment may be wrong. This CDR3 region has 14 residues. CDR1 and CDR2 from the germline V gene are DFQATT and SNEGSKA (reference sequence).

This clonotype was counted a few times. A much larger clone sits a single nucleotide away, making a read error possible. The chain employs TRBV11-2 and TRBJ1-4; no clear D. The CDR3 spans 15 residues. Germline lookup yields CDR1 SGHAT and CDR2 FQNNGV. CDR3 bases: TGTGCCAGCAGCCTGGACGGCGCAACTAGTGAAAAACTGTTTTTT. It encodes CASSLDGATSEKLFF. Variable domain in full (rest from reference TRBV11-2 and TRBJ1-4): EAGVAQSPRYKIIEKRQSVAFWCNPISGHATLYWYQQILGQGPKLLIQFQNNGVVDDSQLPKDRFSAERLKGVDSTLKIQPAKLEDSAVYLCASSLDGATSEKLFFGSGTQLSVL.

This clonotype occurred once. Germline and junction disagree at one end, which may indicate a read error. This chain connects TRBV28 to TRBJ1-2; the match to TRBD1 covers 7 bases. CDR1 is MDHEN and CDR2 is SYDVKM in the germline V gene. CDR3 length: 16 residues. CDR3 protein: CVSTQGDSLVSYGYTF. The CDR3 DNA reads as TGTGTCAGCACCCAAGGGGACAGTCTTGTTTCGTATGGCTACACCTTC.

The chain couples TRBV7-2 to TRBJ2-4; D call uncertain. V lost 1 base to trimming and J lost 10 bases, with 11 bases between them. This CDR3 has 13 residues. Per the germline V gene, CDR1 is SGHTA and CDR2 is FQGNSA. The CDR3 region has the DNA TGTGCCAGCAGCTTAGTGTCCTCCGGAATTCAGTACTTC. Protein: CASSLVSSGIQYF.

On this clonotype itself: One junction end disagrees with the germline gene, perhaps due to a read error. The rearrangement links TRBV3-1 to TRBJ1-6, with D tentatively TRBD1 (5 bases). Germline V lookup: CDR1 LGHDT, CDR2 YNNKEL (reference sequence). The CDR3 is 16 amino acids. The CDR3 loop is CASSQEVQGFGSPLHF. CDR3 sequence (DNA): TGCGCCAGCAGCCAAGAGGTTCAGGGTTTCGGTTCACCCCTCCACTTT.

This clonotype was detected only a few times. V gene TRBV5-5 combines with J gene TRBJ2-1, with 7 nucleotides matching TRBD2. The CDR3 extends over 15 amino acids. The V gene end was trimmed by 4 bases and the J gene end by 8 bases; junction bases not matched to a gene: 12. Germline CDR1 SGHKS, CDR2 YYEKEE (reference sequence). The CDR3 reads CASSQPGGRGDEQFF. CDR3 nucleotides: TGTGCCAGCAGCCAACCGGGGGGTCGGGGCGATGAGCAGTTCTTC.

This clonotype was counted a few times. This CDR3 reads CASTSPGHYEQYF. The DNA of the CDR3 is TGTGCCAGCACCTCACCCGGACACTACGAGCAGTACTTC. The V call is TRBV2, the J call TRBJ2-7; D may be TRBD1 (5 bases). The CDR3 has 13 residues. The germline V and J ends were trimmed by 7 bases and 3 bases, with 13 bases remaining between them. CDR1 SNHLY and CDR2 FYNNEI come from the germline V gene.

As concerns this clonotype: A junction boundary mismatches the germline segment, possibly from a read error. V and J are TRBV7-2 and TRBJ2-5, with a tentative D call TRBD2 (5 bases). TRBJ2-7 matches the DNA end more closely, so the J call is doubtful. The CDR3 contains 15 residues. Germline assignment: CDR1 SGHTA and CDR2 FQGNSA. The CDR3 protein is CANSLSPDWFYEQYF. The DNA for the CDR3 is TGTGCCAACAGCTTATCTCCGGACTGGTTCTACGAGCAGTACTTC.

The table lists this clonotype with a few counts. The chain carries TRBV6-2 or TRBV6-3 and TRBJ2-1; TRBD2 aligns across 10 bases. CDR3 length: 18 residues. V trimming: 0 bases; J trimming: 7 bases; junction bases outside the gene matches: 12. Germline CDR1 MNHEY, CDR2 SVGEGT. CDR3 amino acids: CASSYSIRLAGVLNEQFF. In DNA form, the CDR3 reads TGTGCCAGCAGTTACTCGATTCGGCTAGCGGGGGTTCTTAATGAGCAGTTCTTC.

This clonotype was counted many times. Relative to the germline gene, one junction end is altered; a read error may explain this. The chain recombines TRBV5-1 with TRBJ2-1, with 7 bases aligning to TRBD2. The CDR3 runs to 14 residues. Germline CDR1 SGHRS, CDR2 YFSETQ. The CDR3 bases are TGTGCCAGCAGCTTGGAAGGGAGGGGCAATGAGCAGTTCTTC. Protein: CASSLEGRGNEQFF. Full variable domain (outside the CDR3, taken from reference TRBV5-1 and TRBJ2-1): KAGVTQTPRYLIKTRGQQVTLSCSPISGHRSVSWYQQTPGQGLQFLFEYFSETQRNKGNFPGRFSGRQFSNSRSEMNVSTLELGDSALYLCASSLEGRGNEQFFGPGTRLTVL.

This clonotype was detected many times. The gene calls are TRBV7-8 and TRBJ2-7; D is perhaps TRBD2 (5 bases). Germline V lookup: CDR1 SGHVS, CDR2 FQNEAQ. Trimming shortened V by 3 bases and J by 6 bases, and 9 bases separated the two germline ends. CDR3 length: 12 amino acids. The CDR3 DNA reads TGTGCCAGCAGCTTTTCGGGGAGCGAGCAGTACTTC. Amino acids: CASSFSGSEQYF. Together with reference TRBV7-8 and TRBJ2-7, the CDR3 gives the full variable domain: GAGVSQSPRYKVAKRGQDVALRCDPISGHVSLFWYQQALGQGPEFLTYFQNEAQLDKSGLPSDRFFAERPEGSVSTLKIQRTQQEDSAVYLCASSFSGSEQYFGPGTRLTVT.

This clonotype was observed a few times. The V call is TRBV7-6, the J call TRBJ2-5; TRBD2 aligns across 7 bases. CDR3 length: 15 amino acids. The germline V gene encodes CDR1 SGHVS and CDR2 FNYEAQ. The V segment lost 0 bases and the J segment 5 bases; nucleotides outside the gene matches: 6. CDR3 sequence reads: CASSLARVSGETQYF. As DNA, the CDR3 is TGTGCCAGCAGCTTAGCAAGGGTTAGCGGGGAGACCCAGTACTTC.

J is TRBJ1-2 and V is TRBV7-8, with D uncertain. Germline V CDR1 and CDR2: SGHVS, FQNEAQ. CDR3 length equals 15 residues. Trimming cost V 5 bases and J 0 bases, with 13 bases left between them. The CDR3 sequence is CASSPLQIANYGYTF. CDR3 nucleotides: TGTGCCAGCAGCCCATTACAGATAGCTAACTATGGCTACACCTTC.

The chain has TRBV29-1 and TRBJ1-1; the D is unclear. CDR3 length: 12 residues. CDR1 is SQVTM and CDR2 is ANQGSEA in the germline V gene. V lost 4 bases to trimming and J lost 1 base, with 7 bases between them. Here the CDR3 reads CSVGAANTEAFF. The CDR3 DNA is TGCAGCGTTGGAGCAGCGAACACTGAAGCTTTCTTT.

The chain joins TRBV29-1 to TRBJ2-1; D perhaps matches TRBD2 (6 bases). The V end was cut by 5 bases, the J end by 7 bases, with 15 bases between. CDR1 and CDR2 from the germline V gene are SQVTM and ANQGSEA. The CDR3 is 13 amino acids. The CDR3 nucleotides are TGCAGCGTTCCACTTCTTCTAGCGAATGAGCAGTTCTTC. It translates to CSVPLLLANEQFF.

The chain joins TRBV4-3 to TRBJ2-3; 7 nucleotides match TRBD2. The V and J ends lost 0 bases and 6 bases, in that order; junction bases with no gene match: 9. The CDR3 loop spans 16 amino acids. Looked up from germline, CDR1 is LGHNA and CDR2 is YSLEER. The CDR3 loop reads CASSQDYTSERDTQYF. As DNA, the CDR3 is TGCGCCAGCAGCCAAGATTACACTAGCGAGAGGGATACGCAGTATTTT.

This clonotype was picked up one time. The chain is built from TRBV5-1 and TRBJ1-4; the match to TRBD1 covers 8 bases. The trim removed 4 bases at V and 4 bases at J, leaving 3 bases unmatched. CDR1 and CDR2 from the germline V gene are SGHRS and YFSETQ. The CDR3 loop spans 14 amino acids. CDR3 in DNA: TGCGCCAGCAGCAACGGACAGGGTAATGAAAAACTGTTTTTT. This gives the protein CASSNGQGNEKLFF.